The 27 T cell receptor beta chains reported below all come from one sample, sequenced in a study of blood T cell repertoires in COVID-19. Clones were sequenced by immunoSEQ multiplex PCR, and TCRdb holds only the in-frame ones, with some missing. Among approximately 170,000 clones listed, roughly 84% were seen once. Material: peripheral blood. Every receptor here comes from a woman in her 70s with COVID-19, enrolled during active disease.

The chain recombines TRBV11-2 with TRBJ2-1; 8 positions agree with TRBD1. Germline V gene data show CDR1 as SGHAT and CDR2 as FQNNGV. Trimming at V came to 6 bases and at J to 6 bases, leaving 13 bases not matched to a gene. CDR3 size: 16 residues. CDR3 in DNA: TGTGCCAGCAGACCCAGGGGGCGGGATCAGGGCAATGAGCAGTTCTTC. Protein: CASRPRGRDQGNEQFF.

The chain is built from TRBV7-6 and TRBJ1-2; D is perhaps TRBD1 (6 bases). Germline V gives CDR1 SGHVS, CDR2 FNYEAQ. CDR3 length: 15 residues. Trimming pared 4 bases from V and 3 bases from J, leaving 15 bases between. The CDR3 sequence is CASSSLSNRDYGYTF. The CDR3 DNA is TGTGCCAGCAGCTCACTATCGAACAGGGACTATGGCTACACCTTC.

The chain uses TRBV11-2 and TRBJ2-1, with 9 bases matching TRBD2. This CDR3 is 16 amino acids long. Germline V gene sequence: CDR1 SGHAT, CDR2 FQNNGV. Trimming removed 1 base from V and 0 bases from J; junction bases left unmatched: 1. The CDR3 DNA reads as TGTGCCAGCAGCTTAGGCGGGAGGGCCTCCTACAATGAGCAGTTCTTC. Amino acids: CASSLGGRASYNEQFF.

DNA for the CDR3: TGTGCCAGCAGCCGGGGGACACCAGAAGCTTTCTTT. Protein: CASSRGTPEAFF. This chain uses TRBV7-8 with TRBJ1-1; perhaps TRBD1 as D (6 bases). The CDR3 consists of 12 residues. Trimming stripped 5 bases from V and 8 bases from J, with 12 bases between. The germline V gene encodes CDR1 SGHVS and CDR2 FQNEAQ.

This chain joins TRBV6-1 and TRBJ2-1; a weak D match, TRBD2 (7 bases). Trimming took off 2 bases at V and 6 bases at J, with 14 bases between the two ends. The germline V gene encodes CDR1 MNHNS and CDR2 SASEGT. The CDR3 extends over 15 amino acids. CDR3 amino acids: CASSEWGGPSNEQFF. The DNA of the CDR3 is TGTGCCAGCAGTGAATGGGGGGGCCCCTCCAATGAGCAGTTCTTC.

The rearrangement uses TRBV28 and TRBJ2-6, with TRBD2 matching over 7 bases. V lost 7 bases to trimming and J lost 1 base; unmatched junction nucleotides: 4. This CDR3 is built from 15 residues. Germline loops: CDR1 MDHEN, CDR2 SYDVKM. The CDR3 protein is CASNGGGSGANVLTF. The CDR3 DNA sequence: TGTGCCAGCAATGGCGGGGGATCTGGGGCCAACGTCCTGACTTTC.

This rearrangement joins TRBV3-1 (or the pseudogene TRBV3-2) to TRBJ1-3, with no clear D. The CDR3 spans 13 residues. V shed 5 bases and J shed 6 bases, with 11 bases lying between them. Per the germline V gene, CDR1 is LGHDT and CDR2 is YNNKEL (reference sequence). The CDR3 coding sequence is TGTGCCAGCAGCGACCGTGGGCCAAACACCATATATTTT. Encoded protein: CASSDRGPNTIYF.

A few counts support this clone. The V gene is TRBV14, the J gene TRBJ2-2, with D unclear. V lost 1 base and J lost 6, with 6 bases in between. This CDR3 has 13 amino acids. Germline V gives CDR1 SGHDN, CDR2 FVKESK. DNA of the CDR3: TGTGCCAGCAGCCAAGTGTTCGCCGGGGAGCTGTTTTTT. This gives the protein CASSQVFAGELFF.

The gene calls are TRBV30 and TRBJ1-3, with 9 bases that match TRBD1. V trimming: 4 bases; J trimming: 4 bases; junction bases outside the gene matches: 2. Germline V gene sequence: CDR1 GTSNPN, CDR2 SVGIG (reference sequence). The CDR3 has 13 residues. The chain's CDR3 is CAWKGTGGNTIYF. The CDR3 DNA sequence: TGTGCCTGGAAAGGGACAGGGGGAAACACCATATATTTT.

The DNA of the CDR3 is TGTGCCAGCAGTTCCTTAACAGGGGGGGATGGCTACACCTTC. This encodes CASSSLTGGDGYTF. The chain combines TRBV6-5 with TRBJ1-2; 8 bases align to TRBD1. CDR1 and CDR2 from the germline V gene are MNHEY and SVGAGI. The CDR3 totals 14 residues. The J segment lost 6 bases and the V segment lost 4 bases, leaving 7 bases of the junction unmatched.

The V call is TRBV11-2, the J call TRBJ1-1; 7 bases map to TRBD1. Germline V gene lookup returns CDR1 SGHAT and CDR2 FQNNGV. The trim removed 7 bases at V and 8 bases at J, leaving 13 bases unmatched. This CDR3 region has 14 residues. The CDR3 DNA reads TGTGCCAGCAACGAAGGGGACAGATTGACCGAAGCTTTCTTT. Residues: CASNEGDRLTEAFF.

A note on this clone: The same CDR3 can be traced to other DNA sequences in this sample. V and J are TRBV29-1 and TRBJ1-1; 9 bases match TRBD1. Germline trimming cut 7 bases from V and 1 base from J; bases unmatched to any gene: 4. The CDR3 sequence is 13 residues long. Germline CDR1 is SQVTM and CDR2 is ANQGSEA. Here the CDR3 DNA reads TGCAGCGGGAGACAGGGGGAGAACACTGAAGCTTTCTTT. It yields the protein CSGRQGENTEAFF.

The chain combines TRBV3-1 (or the pseudogene TRBV3-2) with TRBJ2-7; 7 bases line up with TRBD2. The CDR3 sequence is 14 residues long. Germline V CDR1 and CDR2: LGHDT, YNNKEL (reference sequence). The trim removed 1 base at V and 2 bases at J, leaving 2 bases unmatched. CDR3 loop: CASSQGSGAYEQYF. CDR3 nucleotides: TGTGCCAGCAGCCAAGGGAGCGGGGCCTACGAGCAGTACTTC.

As for this clone: The sample has other DNA sequences that encode this CDR3 too. The chain recombines TRBV6-1 with TRBJ2-7; no reliable D call. Germline CDR1 is MNHNS and CDR2 is SASEGT. The CDR3 totals 13 residues. Deletions cut 0 bases from V and 4 bases from J, with 7 bases between. CDR3 protein: CASSEARGYEQYV. CDR3 nucleotide sequence: TGTGCCAGCAGTGAAGCGCGAGGTTACGAGCAGTACGTC.

V usage is TRBV7-3 and J usage is TRBJ2-2; 9 bases are a match to TRBD2. Germline V gene data show CDR1 as SGHTA and CDR2 as FQGTGA. This CDR3 has 15 amino acids. Trimming cost V 4 bases and J 7 bases; bases outside gene matches: 7. This chain's CDR3 is CASSSPRGGGGELFF. The CDR3 region has the DNA TGTGCCAGCAGCTCCCCCCGCGGGGGGGGCGGGGAGCTGTTTTTT.

The CDR3 protein is CASSQYNTEAFF. Here the CDR3 DNA reads TGTGCCAGCAGTCAGTACAACACTGAAGCTTTCTTT. The chain employs TRBV19 and TRBJ1-1, with D unclear. The length of the CDR3 is 12 residues. Germline V gives CDR1 LNHDA, CDR2 SQIVND (reference sequence). V was pared by 9 bases and J by 2 bases, with 10 bases between.

The chain recombines TRBV18 with TRBJ1-1, with a weak D call TRBD1 (5 bases). Trimming stripped 3 bases from V and 5 bases from J, with 10 bases between. CDR3 length: 13 residues. Germline CDR1 and CDR2: KGHSH and LQKENI. The CDR3 protein is CASSPRGGTEAFF. In DNA, the CDR3 is TGTGCCAGCTCACCGCGGGGGGGGACTGAAGCTTTCTTT. Full variable domain (missing parts from reference TRBV18 and TRBJ1-1): NAGVMQNPRHLVRRRGQEARLRCSPMKGHSHVYWYRQLPEEGLKFMVYLQKENIIDESGMPKERFSAEFPKEGPSILRIQQVVRGDSAAYFCASSPRGGTEAFFGQGTRLTVV.

This chain joins TRBV28 and TRBJ2-1; 7 bases line up with TRBD2. The CDR3 contains 14 residues. Looked up from germline, CDR1 is MDHEN and CDR2 is SYDVKM. V lost 8 bases to trimming and J lost 6 bases; unmatched junction nucleotides: 10. CDR3 nucleotide sequence: TGTGCCAGCCTAAGCTCGACGGGGGGCAATGAGCAGTTCTTC. It specifies CASLSSTGGNEQFF.

There are a few counts of this clone. The gene calls are TRBV5-1 and TRBJ1-4, with 7 bases aligning to TRBD1. This CDR3 spans 14 amino acids. In germline, CDR1 is SGHRS, CDR2 YFSETQ. With V trimmed by 2 bases and J by 8 bases, 6 bases remained unmatched. This CDR3 reads CASSLGGFEEKLFF. CDR3 sequence (DNA): TGCGCCAGCAGCTTAGGGGGCTTCGAGGAAAAACTGTTTTTT. Combining the CDR3 with reference TRBV5-1 and TRBJ1-4 gives the whole variable domain KAGVTQTPRYLIKTRGQQVTLSCSPISGHRSVSWYQQTPGQGLQFLFEYFSETQRNKGNFPGRFSGRQFSNSRSEMNVSTLELGDSALYLCASSLGGFEEKLFFGSGTQLSVL.

In its sample, this clone was seen once. The V gene is TRBV28, the J gene TRBJ1-2; 9 nucleotides agree with TRBD1. The junction had 5 bases not matched to a gene; V was cut back by 5 bases and J by 1 base. The germline gives CDR1 MDHEN, CDR2 SYDVKM. The CDR3 totals 15 residues. The CDR3 bases are TGTGCCAGCAGTCCAGGGACAGGGCTTAACTATGGCTACACCTTC. Protein: CASSPGTGLNYGYTF.

V is TRBV11-2 and J is TRBJ1-2; D may be TRBD1 (5 bases). CDR3 size: 15 residues. Trimming shortened V by 2 bases and J by 4 bases, and 14 bases separated the two germline ends. Germline V lookup: CDR1 SGHAT, CDR2 FQNNGV. The CDR3 nucleotides read TGTGCCAGCAGCTTACCTACCCGACAGAGCTATGGCTACACCTTC. The encoded protein is CASSLPTRQSYGYTF.

The chain joins TRBV6-6 to TRBJ1-3; possibly TRBD1 for D (5 bases). V dropped 7 bases and J dropped 8 bases, with 9 bases sitting between them. Germline-derived CDR1 and CDR2 are MNHNY and SVGAGI (reference sequence). The CDR3 covers 11 residues. The CDR3 DNA follows: TGTGCCAGCACAATAGGGGACACCATATATTTT. It specifies CASTIGDTIYF.

The genes are TRBV6-5 and TRBJ1-5, with TRBD1 as a possible D gene (5 bases). This CDR3 is built from 14 residues. Trimming shortened V by 5 bases and J by 5 bases, and 13 bases separated the two germline ends. Germline CDR1 reads MNHEY; CDR2 reads SVGAGI. CDR3 residues: CASSHTGPDQPQHF. The CDR3 region has the DNA TGTGCCAGCAGTCACACAGGACCCGATCAGCCCCAGCATTTT.

The chain links TRBV2 to TRBJ1-2; no clear D gene. V was cut by 4 bases and J by 5 bases, with 8 bases left in between. The CDR3 is 12 amino acids. Per germline, CDR1 SNHLY and CDR2 FYNNEI. The CDR3 nucleotides are TGTGCCAGCAGTGCTCAGATGTATGGCTACACCTTC. The encoded protein is CASSAQMYGYTF.

J is TRBJ2-5 and V is TRBV28; TRBD1 agrees at 8 bases. Trimming at V came to 4 bases and at J to 5 bases, leaving 3 bases not matched to a gene. The CDR3 covers 13 residues. Per germline, CDR1 MDHEN and CDR2 SYDVKM. CDR3 region: CASSSRTGETQYF. The CDR3 DNA follows: TGTGCCAGCAGTTCGAGGACAGGGGAGACCCAGTACTTC.

The rearrangement uses TRBV5-1 and TRBJ2-2, with TRBD1 matching over 9 bases. V lost 2 bases to trimming and J lost 5 bases; unmatched junction nucleotides: 1. This CDR3 region has 14 residues. Germline CDR1 is SGHRS and CDR2 is YFSETQ. In DNA form, the CDR3 reads TGCGCCAGCAGCTTAGGACAGGGGACCGGGGAGCTGTTTTTT. Translation: CASSLGQGTGELFF.

The chain is built from TRBV7-9 and TRBJ1-1, with D perhaps matching TRBD1 (5 bases). The V end lost 5 bases, the J end lost 6 bases, and 10 bases lay between the germline ends. The CDR3 is 12 amino acids. Germline V gives CDR1 SEHNR, CDR2 FQNEAQ (reference sequence). The CDR3 coding sequence is TGTGCCAGCAGCCAACAGGCGGCTGAAGCTTTCTTT. This translates into CASSQQAAEAFF.